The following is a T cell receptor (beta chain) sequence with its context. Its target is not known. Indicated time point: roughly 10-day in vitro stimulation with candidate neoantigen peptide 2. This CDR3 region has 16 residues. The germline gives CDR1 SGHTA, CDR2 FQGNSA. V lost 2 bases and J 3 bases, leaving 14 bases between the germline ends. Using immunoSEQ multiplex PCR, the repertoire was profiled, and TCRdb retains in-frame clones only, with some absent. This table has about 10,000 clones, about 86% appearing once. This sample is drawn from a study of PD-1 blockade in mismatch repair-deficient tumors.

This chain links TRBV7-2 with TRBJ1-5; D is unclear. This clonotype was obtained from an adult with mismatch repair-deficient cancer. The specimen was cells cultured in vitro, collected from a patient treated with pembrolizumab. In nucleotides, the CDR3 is TGTGCCAGCAGCTTAATGGGCAGAGCGATCAATCAGCCCCAGCATTTT. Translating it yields CASSLMGRAINQPQHF.